This T cell receptor (beta chain) appears in the sequencing data of a study of cytomegalovirus exposure and HLA in healthy donors. Turning to the study itself: An earlier analysis found some 120 million unique TCR beta sequences from 150 million to 200 million T cells.

The PCR had 60 Vbeta and 13 Jbeta primers. Generated by immunoSEQ multiplex PCR, the TCRdb table keeps only in-frame clones and is missing some. Of about 150,000 clones in the sample, more than 70% are singletons; the top ten hold about 0.4%. Concerning this clone itself: Antigen: not known.

Study observations and caveats: Using the classifier, cytomegalovirus status was reportedly diagnosed with high specificity and sensitivity.

Germline V lookup: CDR1 GTSNPN, CDR2 SVGIG (reference sequence). V was cut by 0 bases and J by 6 bases, with 11 bases left in between. The CDR3 runs 13 residues. The specimen was PBMCs. The chain employs TRBV30 and TRBJ2-5, with TRBD1 as a possible D gene (6 bases). The receptor was derived from a boy aged 2-15 years in good health and CMV-seronegative. The CDR3, as DNA: TGTGCCTGGAGTGTAAAGGGGGAGAAGACCCAGTACTTC. It is translated as CAWSVKGEKTQYF.